This TCR beta chain stems from a study of T cell responses to AZD1222 COVID-19 vaccine. General study findings and limits: Vaccination with two AZD1222 doses was followed by a rise in Spike-specific TCR breadth and depth. In the spike-specific TCR repertoire, nearly half reportedly target unmutated variant regions. All repertoire sampling was performed exclusively after the peak T cell response.

CDR1 is KGHDR, CDR2 SFDVKD, per germline. CDR3 size: 16 residues. J gave up 5 bases and V 5 bases, and 6 bases lay outside the gene matches. This clone was observed a single time. The antigen remains undetermined. Data came from immunoSEQ multiplex PCR; TCRdb stores just in-frame clones and leaves some out. The data hold 53,000 or so clones, with approximately 86% observed a single time. Analyses pooled second doses at about 4 or about 12 weeks. Sample: peripheral blood, taken 28 days after the second AZD1222 dose. The rearrangement uses TRBV24-1 and TRBJ2-5, with TRBD2 identical over 14 bases. This clonotype was sampled from an adult who received the AZD1222 COVID-19 vaccine. The CDR3 region is CATSGGTSGSFETQYF. Written as DNA, the CDR3 is TGTGCCACCAGTGGTGGGACTAGCGGGAGTTTTGAGACCCAGTACTTC.